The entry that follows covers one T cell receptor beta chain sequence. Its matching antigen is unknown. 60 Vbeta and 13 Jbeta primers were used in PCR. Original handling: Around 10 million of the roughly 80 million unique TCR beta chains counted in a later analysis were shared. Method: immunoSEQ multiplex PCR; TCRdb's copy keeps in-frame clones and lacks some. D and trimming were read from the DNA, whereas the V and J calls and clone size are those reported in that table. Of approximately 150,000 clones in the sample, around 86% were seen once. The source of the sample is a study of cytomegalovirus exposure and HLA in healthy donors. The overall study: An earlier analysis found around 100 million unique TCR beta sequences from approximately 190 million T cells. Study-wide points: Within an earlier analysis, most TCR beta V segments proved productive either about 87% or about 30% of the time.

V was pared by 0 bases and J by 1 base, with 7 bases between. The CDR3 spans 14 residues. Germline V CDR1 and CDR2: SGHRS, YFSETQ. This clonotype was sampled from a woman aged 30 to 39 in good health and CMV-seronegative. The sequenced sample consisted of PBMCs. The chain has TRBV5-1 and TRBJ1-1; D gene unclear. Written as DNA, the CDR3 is TGCGCCAGCAGCTTGGCTATTGAGAACACTGAAGCTTTCTTT. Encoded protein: CASSLAIENTEAFF.